The 11 T cell receptor beta chains listed next were all sequenced from one sample in a study of shared clonotypes between healthy human individuals. Assay used: immunoSEQ multiplex PCR; TCRdb lists only in-frame clones, some missing. Of some 2 million clones in the sample, about 95% are singletons; the top ten hold around 1.1%. CD45RO negativity and positive selection for CCR7 defined naive CD8 cells, a population that excluded terminally differentiated effector memory CD45RA+ cells. Sequencing was done on a sample of naive CD8+ T cells sorted from blood. The receptors stem from a man aged 18-30 years in good health.

The chain recombines TRBV4-3 with TRBJ2-1; 7 nucleotides match TRBD2. The CDR3 loop spans 15 amino acids. Germline trimming cut 1 base from V and 6 bases from J; bases unmatched to any gene: 6. Germline V gene data show CDR1 as LGHNA and CDR2 as YSLEER. Here the CDR3 DNA reads TGCGCCAGCAGCCAAGGGCGGGAGTCTGGCAATGAGCAGTTCTTC. Encoded protein: CASSQGRESGNEQFF.

J is TRBJ2-7 and V is TRBV5-4; D is uncertain. This CDR3 spans 13 amino acids. V was clipped by 2 bases and J by 1 base, with 7 bases between them. Germline V CDR1 and CDR2: SGHNT, YYREEE (reference sequence). CDR3 coding DNA: TGTGCCAGCAGCTTCACAGCTTCCTACGAGCAGTACTTC. Protein sequence: CASSFTASYEQYF.

V and J are TRBV11-3 and TRBJ2-2; 8 positions agree with TRBD2. The V and J ends lost 8 bases and 6 bases, in that order; junction bases with no gene match: 2. Germline V gene data show CDR1 as SGHNT and CDR2 as YENEEA. CDR3 length equals 12 residues. CDR3 coding DNA: TGTGCCAGCGCGGGACTAGCCGGGGAGCTGTTTTTT. Translating gives CASAGLAGELFF.

With respect to this clone: The germline gene is not matched at one end of the junction; a read error may be the cause. Additional DNA sequences in this sample encode the identical CDR3. The chain employs TRBV5-1 and TRBJ2-7, with D possibly TRBD1 on 5 matching bases. The CDR3 is 13 residues long. In germline, CDR1 is SGHRS, CDR2 YFSETQ. CDR3 coding DNA: TGCGCCAGCAGCTTGGGACAGAGCTACGAGCAATACTTC. It specifies CASSLGQSYEQYF. Variable domain in full (rest from reference TRBV5-1 and TRBJ2-7): KAGVTQTPRYLIKTRGQQVTLSCSPISGHRSVSWYQQTPGQGLQFLFEYFSETQRNKGNFPGRFSGRQFSNSRSEMNVSTLELGDSALYLCASSLGQSYEQYFGPGTRLTVT.

This chain uses TRBV7-6 with TRBJ1-1, with 10 bases identical to TRBD1. Germline V gene lookup returns CDR1 SGHVS and CDR2 FNYEAQ. CDR3 length: 16 residues. Trimming at V came to 4 bases and at J to 0 bases, leaving 5 bases not matched to a gene. CDR3 DNA sequence: TGTGCCAGCAGCTCCGGACAGGGGGGGATGAACACTGAAGCTTTCTTT. Amino acids: CASSSGQGGMNTEAFF.

This clone has just one count. This sequence joins TRBV5-6 and TRBJ1-2; D not certain. The V and J ends lost 0 bases and 6 bases respectively, with 12 bases between them. The CDR3 loop spans 14 amino acids. Germline-derived CDR1 and CDR2 are SGHDT and YYEEEE. The CDR3 region is CASSLGGGINGYTF. The CDR3 nucleotides are TGTGCCAGCAGCTTGGGTGGCGGAATTAATGGCTACACCTTC.

This chain links TRBV7-9 with TRBJ1-1; TRBD1 agrees at 10 bases. Germline V lookup: CDR1 SEHNR, CDR2 FQNEAQ (reference sequence). V lost 5 bases and J lost 3; bases outside the gene matches: 6. The CDR3 length is 15 residues. This chain's CDR3 is CASSTTGTGDTEAFF. CDR3 coding DNA: TGTGCCAGCAGCACTACGGGGACAGGGGACACTGAAGCTTTCTTT.

V and J are TRBV4-3 and TRBJ2-3, with 10 bases aligning to TRBD2. The CDR3 has 19 amino acids. Per the germline V gene, CDR1 is LGHNA and CDR2 is YSLEER. Trimming took 2 bases from V and 4 from J; bases not matched to a gene: 15. CDR3 in amino acids: CASSQLTPASGSSSDTQYF. The DNA for the CDR3 is TGCGCCAGCAGCCAACTGACGCCGGCTAGCGGGAGTTCCTCAGATACGCAGTATTTT.

This chain joins TRBV19 and TRBJ2-1, with D unresolved. The CDR3 runs 15 residues. V lost 5 bases, J lost 0 bases, and 11 bases lay in between. Germline lookup yields CDR1 LNHDA and CDR2 SQIVND (reference sequence). CDR3 DNA: TGTGCCAGTAGTCAAGGGTTCGGCTCCTACAATGAGCAGTTCTTC. Translating it yields CASSQGFGSYNEQFF.

V and J are TRBV6-6 and TRBJ1-5; D is ambiguous. In germline, CDR1 is MNHNY, CDR2 SVGAGI (reference sequence). Deletions cut 5 bases from V and 0 bases from J, with 5 bases between. The CDR3 spans 13 residues. CDR3 protein: CASSTISNQPQHF. The CDR3 DNA sequence: TGTGCCAGCAGTACTATTAGCAATCAGCCCCAGCATTTT.

J is TRBJ2-5 and V is TRBV6-1; 11 bases are a match to TRBD1. The CDR3 covers 15 residues. CDR1 and CDR2 (germline): MNHNS, SASEGT. V lost 5 bases, J lost 5 bases, and 7 bases stayed unmatched. CDR3 residues: CASSPWTGGAETQYF. CDR3 in DNA: TGTGCCAGCAGTCCCTGGACAGGGGGCGCGGAGACCCAGTACTTC.